This T cell receptor (beta chain) was documented in a study of tumor and adjacent non-tumor tissue in lung cancer. Looking at the study overall: The patients, 10 to 11 men and about five women, were about 31 to 85 with stage I to III disease. Study results and caveats: In normal lung, the top 100 clones were significantly more dominant than in tumor. Tumor tissue had significantly higher TCR diversity than normal lung.

CDR3 length equals 15 residues. The germline V gene has CDR1 MNHNS and CDR2 SASEGT. Trimming removed 10 bases at V and 1 base at J, with 19 bases between. The library came from three nested PCR rounds adapted from ARM-PCR protocols. TCRdb redid the calling of the multiplex PCR reads with MiXCR, one entry per CDR3 protein. This sample has roughly 67,000 distinct CDR3 sequences; around three quarters occur once, and the top ten carry 40% to 55%. This clonotype was seen more than once but under ten times. Antigen specificity is unknown. The template was RNA from unsorted bulk tissue. This non-tumor lung sample came from over 3 cm beyond the tumor edge.

This TCR derives from a man in his sixties with non-small cell lung cancer. The V and J genes are TRBV6-1 and TRBJ1-1; D is uncertain. The sequencing sample was made of distant non-tumor lung tissue. CDR3 bases: TGTGCCAACAGCCCCTCGCGGTCGTCGAACACTGAAGCTTTCTTT. Amino acids: CANSPSRSSNTEAFF.